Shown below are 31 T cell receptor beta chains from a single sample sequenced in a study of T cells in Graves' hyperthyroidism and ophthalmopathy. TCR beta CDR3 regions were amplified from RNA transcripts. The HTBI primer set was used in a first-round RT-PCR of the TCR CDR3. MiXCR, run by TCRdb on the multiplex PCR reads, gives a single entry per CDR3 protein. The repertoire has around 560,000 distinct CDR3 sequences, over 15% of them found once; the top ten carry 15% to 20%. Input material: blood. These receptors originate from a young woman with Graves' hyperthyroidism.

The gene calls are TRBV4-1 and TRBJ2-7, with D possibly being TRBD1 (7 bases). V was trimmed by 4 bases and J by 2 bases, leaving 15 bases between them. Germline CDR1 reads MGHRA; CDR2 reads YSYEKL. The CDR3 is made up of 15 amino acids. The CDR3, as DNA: TGCGCCAGCAGCCGGACAGGAGGGGGGCCCTACGAGCAGTACTTC. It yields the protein CASSRTGGGPYEQYF.

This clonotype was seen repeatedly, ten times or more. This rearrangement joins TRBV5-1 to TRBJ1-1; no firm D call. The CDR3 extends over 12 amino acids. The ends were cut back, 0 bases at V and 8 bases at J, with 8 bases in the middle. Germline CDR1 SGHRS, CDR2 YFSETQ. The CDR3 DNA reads TGCGCCAGCAGCTTGGAGTTCAGGGAAGCTTTCTTT. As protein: CASSLEFREAFF.

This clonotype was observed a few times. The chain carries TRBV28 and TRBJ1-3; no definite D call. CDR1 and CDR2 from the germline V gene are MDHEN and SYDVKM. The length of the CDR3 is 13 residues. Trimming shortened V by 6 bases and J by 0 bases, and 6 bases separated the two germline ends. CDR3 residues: CASSRSSGNTIYF. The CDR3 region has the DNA TGTGCCAGCAGCCGGAGCTCTGGAAACACCATATATTTT.

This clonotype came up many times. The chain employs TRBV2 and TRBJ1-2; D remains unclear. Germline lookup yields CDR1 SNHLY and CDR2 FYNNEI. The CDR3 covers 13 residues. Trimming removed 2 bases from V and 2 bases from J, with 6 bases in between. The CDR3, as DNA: TGTGCCAGCAGTGAAATGGGGAACTATGGCTACACCTTC. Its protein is CASSEMGNYGYTF.

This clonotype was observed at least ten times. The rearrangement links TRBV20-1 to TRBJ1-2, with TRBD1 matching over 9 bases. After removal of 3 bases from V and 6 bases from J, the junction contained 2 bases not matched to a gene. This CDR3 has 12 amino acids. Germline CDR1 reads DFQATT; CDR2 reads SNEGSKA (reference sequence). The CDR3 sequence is CSARGDRDGYTF. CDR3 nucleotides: TGCAGTGCTAGGGGGGACAGGGATGGCTACACCTTC.

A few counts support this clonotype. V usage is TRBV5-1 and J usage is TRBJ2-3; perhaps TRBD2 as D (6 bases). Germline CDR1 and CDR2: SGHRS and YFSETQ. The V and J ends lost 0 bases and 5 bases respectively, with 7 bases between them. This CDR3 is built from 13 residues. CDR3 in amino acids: CASSLATRDTQYF. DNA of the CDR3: TGCGCCAGCAGCTTGGCGACTAGAGATACGCAGTATTTT.

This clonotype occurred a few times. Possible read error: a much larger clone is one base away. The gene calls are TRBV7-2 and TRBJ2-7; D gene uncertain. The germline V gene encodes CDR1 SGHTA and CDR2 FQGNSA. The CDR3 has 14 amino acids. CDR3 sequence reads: CASSFTSSSYKQYF. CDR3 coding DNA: TGTGCCAGCAGCTTTACCTCGAGCTCCTACAAGCAGTACTTC.

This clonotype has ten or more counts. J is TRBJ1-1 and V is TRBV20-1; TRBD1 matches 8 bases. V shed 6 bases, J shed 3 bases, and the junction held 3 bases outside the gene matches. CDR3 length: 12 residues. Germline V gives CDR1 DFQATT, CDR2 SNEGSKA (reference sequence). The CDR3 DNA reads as TGCAGTGCATACAGGGGGGACACTGAAGCTTTCTTT. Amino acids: CSAYRGDTEAFF.

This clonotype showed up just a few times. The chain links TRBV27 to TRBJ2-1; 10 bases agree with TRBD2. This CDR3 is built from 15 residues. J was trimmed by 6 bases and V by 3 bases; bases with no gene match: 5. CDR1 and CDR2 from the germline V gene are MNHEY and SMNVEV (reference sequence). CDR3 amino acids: CASSLGTSARNEQFF. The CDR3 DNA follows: TGTGCCAGCAGTTTGGGGACTAGCGCCCGCAATGAGCAGTTCTTC.

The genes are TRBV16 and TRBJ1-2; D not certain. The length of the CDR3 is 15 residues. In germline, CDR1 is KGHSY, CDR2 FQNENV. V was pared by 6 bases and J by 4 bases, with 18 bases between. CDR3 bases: TGTGCCAGCAGACGAACCGATCACTGGCTCTATGGCTACACCTTC. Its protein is CASRRTDHWLYGYTF.

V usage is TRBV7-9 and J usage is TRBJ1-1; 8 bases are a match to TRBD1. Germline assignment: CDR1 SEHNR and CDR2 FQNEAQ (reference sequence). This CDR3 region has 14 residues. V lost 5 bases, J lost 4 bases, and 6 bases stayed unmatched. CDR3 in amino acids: CASSHDRGVTEAFF. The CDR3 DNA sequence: TGTGCCAGCAGCCACGACAGGGGAGTCACTGAAGCTTTCTTT.

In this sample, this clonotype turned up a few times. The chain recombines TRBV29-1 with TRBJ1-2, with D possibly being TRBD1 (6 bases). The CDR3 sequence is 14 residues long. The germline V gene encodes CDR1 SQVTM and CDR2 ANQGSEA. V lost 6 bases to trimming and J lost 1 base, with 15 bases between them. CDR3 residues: CSVSRDNLNYGYTF. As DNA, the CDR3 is TGCAGCGTCAGCCGGGACAACCTTAACTATGGCTACACCTTC.

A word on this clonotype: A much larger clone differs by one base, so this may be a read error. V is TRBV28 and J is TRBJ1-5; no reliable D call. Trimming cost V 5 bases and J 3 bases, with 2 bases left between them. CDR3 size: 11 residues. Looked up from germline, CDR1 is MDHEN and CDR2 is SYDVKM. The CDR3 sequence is CASSTNQPQHF. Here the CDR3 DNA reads TGTGCCAGCAGTACCAATCAGCCCCAGCATTTT.

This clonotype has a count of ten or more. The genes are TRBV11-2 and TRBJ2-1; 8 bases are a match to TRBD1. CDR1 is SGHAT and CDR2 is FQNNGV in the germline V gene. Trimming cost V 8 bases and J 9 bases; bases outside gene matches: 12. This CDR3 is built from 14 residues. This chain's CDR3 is CASGTGGFRSEQFF. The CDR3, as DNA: TGTGCCAGCGGGACAGGCGGTTTTAGGAGTGAGCAGTTCTTC.

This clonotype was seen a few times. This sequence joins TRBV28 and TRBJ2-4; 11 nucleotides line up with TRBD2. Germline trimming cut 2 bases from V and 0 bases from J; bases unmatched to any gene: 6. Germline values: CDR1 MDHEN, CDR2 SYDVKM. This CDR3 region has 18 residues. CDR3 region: CASSLKTSGNIAKNIQYF. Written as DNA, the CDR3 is TGTGCCAGCAGTTTAAAGACTAGCGGGAATATAGCCAAAAACATTCAGTACTTC.

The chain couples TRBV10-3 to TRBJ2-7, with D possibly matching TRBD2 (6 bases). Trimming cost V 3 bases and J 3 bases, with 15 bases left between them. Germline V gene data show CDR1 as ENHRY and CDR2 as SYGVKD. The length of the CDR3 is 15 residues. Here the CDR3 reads CAISDLARGGYEQYF. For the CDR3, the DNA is TGTGCCATCAGTGACCTAGCCCGGGGAGGCTACGAGCAGTACTTC.

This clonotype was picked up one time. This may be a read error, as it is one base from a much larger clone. The DNA of the CDR3 is TGTGCCAGCAGTTCAGCTCCTTCAGCGGGAGCCAATGAGCAGTTCTTC. Its protein product is CASSSAPSAGANEQFF. The rearrangement links TRBV12-3 or TRBV12-4 to TRBJ2-1, with 8 bases identical to TRBD2. Unmatched junction bases numbered 11, after V lost 4 bases and J lost 6 bases. The CDR3 is 16 residues long.

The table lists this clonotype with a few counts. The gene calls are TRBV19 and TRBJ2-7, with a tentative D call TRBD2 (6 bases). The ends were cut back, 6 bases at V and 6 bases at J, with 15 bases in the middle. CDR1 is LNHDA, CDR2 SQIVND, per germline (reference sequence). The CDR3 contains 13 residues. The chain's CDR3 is CASRGRTVSEQYF. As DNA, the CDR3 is TGTGCCAGTAGGGGGAGGACGGTCTCCGAGCAGTACTTC.

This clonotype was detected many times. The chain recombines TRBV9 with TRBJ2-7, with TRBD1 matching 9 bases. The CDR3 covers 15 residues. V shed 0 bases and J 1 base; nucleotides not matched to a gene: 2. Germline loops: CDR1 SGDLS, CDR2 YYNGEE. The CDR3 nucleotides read TGTGCCAGCAGCGTAGAGGGACAGGGATCCTACGAGCAGTACTTC. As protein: CASSVEGQGSYEQYF.

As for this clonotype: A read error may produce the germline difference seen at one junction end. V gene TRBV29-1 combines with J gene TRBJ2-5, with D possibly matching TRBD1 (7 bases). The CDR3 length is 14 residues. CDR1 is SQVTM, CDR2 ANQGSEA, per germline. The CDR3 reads CSVEVPGRIGGLDF. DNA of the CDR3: TGCAGCGTTGAAGTTCCAGGGAGGATAGGGGGCCTCGACTTC.

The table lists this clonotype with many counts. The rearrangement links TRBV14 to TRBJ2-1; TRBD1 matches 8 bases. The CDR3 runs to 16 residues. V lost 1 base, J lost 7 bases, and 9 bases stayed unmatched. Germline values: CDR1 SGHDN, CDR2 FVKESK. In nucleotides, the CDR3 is TGTGCCAGCAGCCAAGGAAGGCAGGGGGCCTTTAATGAGCAGTTCTTC. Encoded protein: CASSQGRQGAFNEQFF. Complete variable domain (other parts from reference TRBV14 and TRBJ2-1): EAGVTQFPSHSVIEKGQTVTLRCDPISGHDNLYWYRRVMGKEIKFLLHFVKESKQDESGMPNNRFLAERTGGTYSTLKVQPAELEDSGVYFCASSQGRQGAFNEQFFGPGTRLTVL.

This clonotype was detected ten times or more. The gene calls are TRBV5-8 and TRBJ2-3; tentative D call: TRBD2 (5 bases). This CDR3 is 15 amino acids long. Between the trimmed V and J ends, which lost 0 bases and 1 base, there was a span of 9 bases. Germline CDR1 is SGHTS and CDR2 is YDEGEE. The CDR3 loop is CASSLGRTGTDTQYF. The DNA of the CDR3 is TGTGCCAGCAGCTTGGGTAGGACTGGCACAGATACGCAGTATTTT.

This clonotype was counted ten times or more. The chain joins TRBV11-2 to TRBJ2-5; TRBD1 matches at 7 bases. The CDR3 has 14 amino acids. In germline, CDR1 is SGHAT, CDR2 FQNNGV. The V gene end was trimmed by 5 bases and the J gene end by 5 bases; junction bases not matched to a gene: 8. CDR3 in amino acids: CASSPRQGPETQYF. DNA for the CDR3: TGTGCCAGCAGCCCCCGACAGGGTCCGGAGACCCAGTACTTC.

The CDR3 bases are TGTGCCAGCAGCCAGGCGGGGGGCGCTTATAATTCACCCCTCCACTTT. It yields the protein CASSQAGGAYNSPLHF. The gene calls are TRBV12-3 or TRBV12-4 and TRBJ1-6; the D gene is possibly TRBD1 (6 bases). The V and J ends lost 6 bases and 4 bases respectively, with 16 bases between them. The CDR3 is 16 amino acids.

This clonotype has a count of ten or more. The CDR3 DNA is TGTGCCAGCAGCCCCACGACTTGGGTGGATGGCTACACCTTC. Its protein product is CASSPTTWVDGYTF. The gene calls are TRBV5-5 and TRBJ1-2; D is uncertain. Trimming took 4 bases from V and 6 from J, leaving 16 bases between them. CDR1 is SGHKS, CDR2 YYEKEE, per germline (reference sequence). This CDR3 contains 14 residues.

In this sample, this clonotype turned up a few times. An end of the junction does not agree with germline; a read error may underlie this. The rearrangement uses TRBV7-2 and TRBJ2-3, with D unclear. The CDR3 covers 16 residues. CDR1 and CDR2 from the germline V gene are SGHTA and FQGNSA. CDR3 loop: CASTLEQLAGTDTQYF. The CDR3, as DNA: TGTGCCAGCACCTTAGAACAGCTCGCTGGCACAGATACGCAGTATTTT.

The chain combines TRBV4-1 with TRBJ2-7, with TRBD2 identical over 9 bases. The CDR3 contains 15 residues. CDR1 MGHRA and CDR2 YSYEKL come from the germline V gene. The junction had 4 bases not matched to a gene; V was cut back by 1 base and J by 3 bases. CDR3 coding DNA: TGCGCCAGCAGCCAAGTTGTAGCGGGAGACTACGAGCAGTACTTC. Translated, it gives CASSQVVAGDYEQYF.

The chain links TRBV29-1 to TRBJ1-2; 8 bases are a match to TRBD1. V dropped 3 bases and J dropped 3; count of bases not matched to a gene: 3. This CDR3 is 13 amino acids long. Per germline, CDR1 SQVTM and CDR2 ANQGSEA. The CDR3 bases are TGCAGCGTTGACAGGGGGCTTCACTATGGCTACACCTTC. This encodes CSVDRGLHYGYTF.

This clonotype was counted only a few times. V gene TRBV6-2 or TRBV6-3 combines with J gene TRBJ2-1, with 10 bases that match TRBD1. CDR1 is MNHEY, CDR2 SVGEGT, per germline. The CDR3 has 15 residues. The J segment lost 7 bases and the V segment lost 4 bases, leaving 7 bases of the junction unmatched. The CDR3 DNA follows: TGTGCCAGCAGTTTCCGACAGGGGGCAGGGAATGAGCAGTTCTTC. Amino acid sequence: CASSFRQGAGNEQFF.

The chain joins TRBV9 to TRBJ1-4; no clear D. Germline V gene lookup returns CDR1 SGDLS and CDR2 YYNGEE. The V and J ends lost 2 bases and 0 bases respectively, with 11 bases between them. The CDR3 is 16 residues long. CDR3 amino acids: CASSVGPLATNEKLFF. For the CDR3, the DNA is TGTGCCAGCAGCGTGGGTCCTCTCGCAACTAATGAAAAACTGTTTTTT.

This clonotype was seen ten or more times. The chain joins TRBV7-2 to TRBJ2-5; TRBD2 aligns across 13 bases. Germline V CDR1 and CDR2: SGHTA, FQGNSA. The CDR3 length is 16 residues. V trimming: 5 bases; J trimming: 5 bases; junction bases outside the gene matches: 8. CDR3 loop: CASSATGTSGIETQYF. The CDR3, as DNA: TGTGCCAGCAGCGCCACCGGGACTAGCGGGATTGAGACCCAGTACTTC.